This TCR beta chain was found in a study of T-cell memory formation after mild COVID-19. This clonotype has just a few counts. The antigen is undetermined. General study results and limits: Some clones that responded turned up in pre-infection memory, which suggests that cross-reactive memory joined in.

TCRdb fed the 5' RACE reads into MiXCR, producing one record per CDR3 protein. The table records 45,000 to 50,000 distinct CDR3 sequences, around 7% of them present only once. This CDR3 comprises 12 residues. The germline V and J ends were trimmed by 4 bases and 8 bases, with 10 bases remaining between them. Germline V gives CDR1 MNHNY, CDR2 SVGAGI (reference sequence). The TCR was taken from a man between 18 and 35 years old who had mild COVID-19 (a few samples of this study predate the infection). Cell type and time point are not known. The chain uses TRBV6-6 and TRBJ2-3; unclear D gene. The sequencing input was PBMCs or a T cell subset sorted from them (not recorded which). CDR3 protein: CASSSPRVTQYF. In DNA form, the CDR3 reads TGTGCCAGCAGTTCCCCCCGGGTTACGCAGTATTTT.